These T cell receptor beta chains were read from a single sample in a study of spatial heterogeneity in lung cancer. TCRdb analysed the 5' RACE reads with MiXCR anew, one entry per CDR3 protein. The sample holds some 10,000 distinct CDR3 sequences, 9.5% to 15% seen once. The sample here was lung tumor tissue, taken at surgery. These receptors were collected from a male donor with early-stage non-small cell lung cancer. Both conserved end residues are part of each CDR3. The D gene is left open where the match is weak. Size is stated for part of the rows, as once, few or many counts, or as a class when the clone is expanded.

d_call j_call v_call clone_size cdr3_nt cdr3_aa
NA TRBJ2-7 TRBV2 medium-sized TGTGCCAGCATCCGGGACTACGAGCAGTACTTC CASIRDYEQYF
NA TRBJ2-1 TRBV29-1 few TGCAGCGTTGAAGATCCCACTCCCGAGAACTACAATGAGCAGTTCTTC CSVEDPTPENYNEQFF
NA TRBJ2-7 TRBV10-3 NA TGTGCCATCAAAGAACAGGGCACCGACGAGCAGTACTTC CAIKEQGTDEQYF
NA TRBJ2-1 TRBV10-3 NA TGTGCCATCACCAACTCCCGGGACGTAGAGCAGTTCTTC CAITNSRDVEQFF
TRBD2 TRBJ2-3 TRBV7-9 NA TGTGCCAGCAGCCCTAGCGGGGGGTCAGATACGCAGTATTTT CASSPSGGSDTQYF
TRBD1 TRBJ1-6 TRBV6-1 NA TGTGCCAGCAGTCCCCAGGGGGCGAATTCACCCCTCCACTTT CASSPQGANSPLHF
NA TRBJ1-6 TRBV9 NA TGTGCCAGCAGCGGAGGGGACAATTCACCCCTCCACTTT CASSGGDNSPLHF
TRBD1 TRBJ1-5 TRBV28 few TGTGCCAGCCAGACAGGGGGCGTTGGCAATCAGCCCCAGCATTTT CASQTGGVGNQPQHF
TRBD1 TRBJ2-5 TRBV7-6 few TGTGCCAGCAGCTGGGGGAACGCCGGGACAGGGGTAGCACAAGAGACCCAGTACTTC CASSWGNAGTGVAQETQYF
NA TRBJ2-7 TRBV6-1 many TGTGCCAGCAGTGAATCTAGGTTCGCGCAGTACTTC CASSESRFAQYF
NA TRBJ1-5 TRBV28 few TGTGCCAGCAGAACAGCATTCAGCAATCAGCCCCAGCATTTT CASRTAFSNQPQHF
TRBD1 TRBJ1-1 TRBV6-1 many TGTGCCAGCAGGGCCAGGGGGCTGAACACTGAAGCTTTCTTT CASRARGLNTEAFF
NA TRBJ1-2 TRBV28 few TGTGCCAGCAGTTTTCTCCTCCTACATAGGGATGGCTACACCTTC CASSFLLLHRDGYTF
TRBD1 TRBJ2-5 TRBV9 NA TGTGCCAGCAGCGCGACAGGGTTGGTGGAGACCCAGTACTTC CASSATGLVETQYF
NA TRBJ2-3 TRBV5-1 NA TGCGCCAGCAGCTTGCAGGTGGGGACAGATACGCAGTATTTT CASSLQVGTDTQYF
NA TRBJ2-3 TRBV20-1 few TGCAGTGCTACTTGGTGGACAGATACGCAGTATTTT CSATWWTDTQYF
NA TRBJ2-3 TRBV12-3/TRBV12-4 many TGTGCCAGCAAGGCCGGGACGTCTAGCACAGATACGCAGTATTTT CASKAGTSSTDTQYF
TRBD1 TRBJ2-7 TRBV19 NA TGTGCCAGTAGTACAAGGACAGGGGGCCCCGAGCAGTACTTC CASSTRTGGPEQYF
NA TRBJ1-1 TRBV7-9 many TGTGCCAGCAGCTTAGCTCCTCAGGGTCCGCTTAACACTGAAGCTTTCTTT CASSLAPQGPLNTEAFF
TRBD1 TRBJ1-1 TRBV7-2 many TGTGCCAGCAGCCGCAACAGGGGGCCCACTGAAGCTTTCTTT CASSRNRGPTEAFF
NA TRBJ2-5 TRBV7-2 medium-sized TGTGCCAGCAGCACAAACGCCCGGTCAGGAGAGACCCAGTACTTC CASSTNARSGETQYF
NA TRBJ1-2 TRBV6-6 many TGTGCCAGCAGGATGGGGCAGGGCTACACCTTC CASRMGQGYTF
TRBD1 TRBJ1-3 TRBV6-5 NA TGTGCCAGCAGACCCCGGACAGGGATCGGGGGAAACACCATATATTTT CASRPRTGIGGNTIYF
TRBD1 TRBJ2-7 TRBV7-2 many TGTGCCAGCAAACGGGACAGGGGGATCTACGAGCAGTACTTC CASKRDRGIYEQYF
NA TRBJ2-2 TRBV10-3 NA TGTGCCATCAGTGTGGAGCAGGTCACCGGGGAGCTGTTTTTT CAISVEQVTGELFF
NA TRBJ2-7 TRBV28 medium-sized TGTGCCAGCAGTCTTACGGGGGACAGCCACTCCTACGAGCAGTACTTC CASSLTGDSHSYEQYF
NA TRBJ2-2 TRBV20-1 NA TGCAGTGCTGGCCGGGACCAAGGCCTGGAGGAGCTGTTTTTT CSAGRDQGLEELFF
NA TRBJ2-7 TRBV27 few TGTGCCAGCAGTTTAGGTGAAAGGAACGAGCAGTACTTC CASSLGERNEQYF
TRBD2 TRBJ2-1 TRBV10-2 NA TGCGCCAGCAGTGATCGGCTAGCGGGTTACTACAATGAGCAGTTCTTC CASSDRLAGYYNEQFF
NA TRBJ1-2 TRBV28 few TGTGCCAGCAGTTTCGTCTGGGTAGATGGCTACACCTTC CASSFVWVDGYTF
NA TRBJ2-7 TRBV11-3 few TGTGCCAGCAGCTTAGTATCCGGATCCCTGGGGGAGCAGTACTTC CASSLVSGSLGEQYF
NA TRBJ1-3 TRBV6-2/TRBV6-3 NA TGTGCCAGCAGTTGGATCCCGGGAAACACCATATATTTT CASSWIPGNTIYF
TRBD2 TRBJ2-3 TRBV7-2 NA TGTGCCAGCAGCTATGGGACTAGCGGGGCCACAGATACGCAGTATTTT CASSYGTSGATDTQYF
TRBD2 TRBJ2-3 TRBV4-1 medium-sized TGCGCCAGCAGCCAAGAAGCGGGGGGCACAGATACGCAGTATTTT CASSQEAGGTDTQYF
TRBD2 TRBJ2-5 TRBV7-2 few TGTGCCAGCAGTTTTCCGGGACTAGTAGCGACCCAGTACTTC CASSFPGLVATQYF
NA TRBJ1-1 TRBV2 few TGTGCCAGCAGTGTTCAGGGTACGTCTGAAGCTTTCTTT CASSVQGTSEAFF
NA TRBJ1-6 TRBV7-9 few TGTGCCAGCAGCTTAGCGTCCACTTCACCCCTCCACTTT CASSLASTSPLHF
TRBD2 TRBJ2-5 TRBV7-2 NA TGTGCCAGCAGCTTAGCGCTCGGGGGGGAGGAGACCCAGTACTTC CASSLALGGEETQYF
TRBD2 TRBJ2-3 TRBV2 few TGTGCCAGCAGTCGGACTAGAGGGAGCACAGATACGCAGTATTTT CASSRTRGSTDTQYF
NA TRBJ1-4 TRBV4-3 NA TGCGCCAGCAGCCAAGCTTGGGGCAGGTTGGAAGGTGAAAAACTGTTTTTT CASSQAWGRLEGEKLFF
TRBD1 TRBJ1-3 TRBV5-1 many TGCGCCAGCAGCCGCGGACAGGAGAGCTCTGGAAACACCATATATTTT CASSRGQESSGNTIYF
NA TRBJ2-2 TRBV5-1 NA TGCGCCAGCAGCTTGTTGACATTTAACACCGGGGAGCTGTTTTTT CASSLLTFNTGELFF
NA TRBJ2-3 TRBV6-2/TRBV6-3 NA TGTGCCAGCAGTTACTCAACGGCAGATACGCAGTATTTT CASSYSTADTQYF
NA TRBJ2-7 TRBV5-6 NA TGTACCAGCAGCTTGGAAGGAAAACTACGAGGTCAGTACTTC CTSSLEGKLRGQYF
TRBD2 TRBJ2-5 TRBV20-1 NA TGCAGTGCGGGGACTAGCGGGGGTCAGGAGACCCAGTACTTC CSAGTSGGQETQYF
NA TRBJ2-5 TRBV7-9 few TGTGCCAGCAGCTTAGCGGGGGCACAAGAGACCCAGTACTTC CASSLAGAQETQYF
TRBD1 TRBJ2-7 TRBV10-3 many TGTGCCATCAGTGAGTTCTTACAGGGGGCCTCCTACGAGCAGTACTTC CAISEFLQGASYEQYF
TRBD1 TRBJ2-2 TRBV19 few TGTGCCAGTAGTACCCGACAGGGATCGAATCTCCCCGGGGAGCTGTTTTTT CASSTRQGSNLPGELFF
NA TRBJ2-3 TRBV6-2/TRBV6-3 medium-sized TGTGCCAGCAGAGCCCCTCCGGGCGATACGCAGTATTTT CASRAPPGDTQYF